This T cell receptor beta chain appears in the sequencing data of a study of T-cell reconstitution after alpha-beta-depleted transplantation in children. Study-wide results and caveats: The authors attributed T-cell counts and diversity one year after transplant mostly to newly produced T cells. Two months or so post-transplant, alpha-beta T cells reportedly derived from several hundred expanded graft clones.

Unique molecular identifiers were incorporated into the prepared TCRbeta library. TCRdb recomputed calls from the PCR reads with MiXCR, one row per CDR3 protein. The repertoire includes 200,000 to 250,000 distinct CDR3 sequences, approximately 8% of them detected once, and about a third sits in the top ten. This clonotype came up many times. Its specificity is unknown. The specimen was PBMCs, mostly from graft donor cells, collected 360 days after TCRalphabeta/CD19-depleted stem cell transplant. This receptor was identified in a male patient between 2 and 10 years old who had a stem cell transplant for acute myeloid leukemia, so the T cells may come from the graft donor.

The chain's CDR3 is CASSQYLAGGPSTGELFF. The CDR3 DNA is TGTGCCAGCAGCCAATACCTAGCGGGAGGGCCGAGCACCGGGGAGCTGTTTTTT. This chain connects TRBV3-1 to TRBJ2-2; 12 bases align to TRBD2. There are 18 residues in the CDR3. Per the germline V gene, CDR1 is LGHDT and CDR2 is YNNKEL (reference sequence). The V segment lost 2 bases and the J segment 4 bases; nucleotides outside the gene matches: 8.